Below, one T cell receptor (beta chain) is given with its context. There is no known antigen for this receptor. No base-level quality is on record; no much larger clone is a single base apart. The donors were around 39 Caucasian individuals from Russia, aged roughly 6 to 95 years, who were systemically healthy. Approximately 9.7 milliliters of peripheral blood were drawn from each donor into EDTA-treated Vacutainer tubes. Ficoll-Paque density-gradient centrifugation was used to isolate PBMCs, with at least 7 million per sample. Total RNA, at least 5 micrograms per sample, was extracted from PBMCs with Trizol reagent. For every donor, flow cytometry on a PBMC aliquot measured the percentage of naive CD45RAhigh/CD27high T cells. This sample stems from a study of blood T cells in healthy people across ages (dated by TCRdb to between 2014 and 2017). Notes on the research overall: In model experiments, template switching captured about one uniquely barcoded TCR beta cDNA molecule for every two T cells. Age-related changes in TCR beta repertoire diversity were measured in the study by deep sequencing normalized with unique cDNA molecular identifiers. The donors were divided into four age groups: young (average around 16 years), middle-aged (roughly 40), aged (about 61) and long-lived (approximately 74). Using the same blood draw, the study looked at two additional independent replicas of 1 million unique cDNA reads for two donors, one aged 18 to 30 and the other aged 80 or older. What the authors observed across the whole study: The long-lived group showed more naive CD4+ T cells, fewer expanded clones and increased TCR diversity than the aged group, suggesting age selection. Donor CMV infection status was unknown, potentially confounding age-related changes in expanded clonotypes. Because profiling used bulk unsorted PBMCs, naive and antigen-experienced compartments could not be compared conclusively. Estimates of total diversity from one million sequenced T cells were regarded as lower bounds and underestimates. Observed TCR beta diversity per million T cells fell roughly linearly with age, and a significant reduction was already apparent by age approximately 40. The percentage of naive T cells measured by flow cytometry correlated strongly with observed TCR beta diversity.

The library was produced with 5' RACE. Sequencing used an Illumina HiSeq 2500. A second roughly 6 to 12 cycle PCR used a sample-barcoded 5' primer and a J-beta primer mix. A template-switch 5' adaptor carrying 12 random nucleotides introduced a unique molecular identifier onto each TCR beta cDNA molecule. At least 3 million CDR3-containing paired-end reads were obtained from each sample. First-strand cDNA was synthesized from all RNA with the Mint cDNA synthesis kit, primed by a TRBC-specific oligonucleotide. After uracil-DNA glycosylase treatment, a first 18-cycle PCR used universal primers M1SS and BC2_uni_R on all cDNA. Processing in the source paper ran as follows. Normalization of each sample was performed by random selection of 1 million high-quality reads, each carrying a distinct molecular identifier. Instead of being binned into consensus sequences, reads with shared molecular identifiers were discarded. MiTCR, run with a Q25 quality threshold and the strictest error-elimination algorithm, handled CDR3 identification, clonotype clustering and error correction. Lower-bound total TCR beta diversity was estimated with a nonparametric unseen species model using Euler transformation. The public reads were reanalyzed by TCRdb: fastp trimming at Q25, MiXCR alignment, in-frame beta chains only. Every CDR3 protein is listed once, alongside the most common genes and DNA of its rows. The V and J calls were determined by TCRdb, not by the authors. The sample table lists 450,000 to 650,000 distinct CDR3 sequences, 24% of them with a count of one. The top ten clonotypes cover approximately 10% of the sample.

Inclusive of the bounding cysteine and phenylalanine, the CDR3 is 13 residues long. Just CDR3 DNA is preserved here, 39 bases in frame from base 1. As encoded in the germline V gene (reference sequence), CDR1 is DFQATT while CDR2 is SNEGSKA. V is clipped by 1 base and J by 8 bases, and the sequence between their germline boundaries is 14 bases long. These data were also filed under a second study, of T cells of mothers and their children. From the second report: Donors were nine systemically healthy Caucasian individuals: three mothers and their six children. cDNA synthesis consumed the entire amount of extracted RNA, loaded at approximately 1.6 ug RNA in each 15 ul reaction. In the second PCR, the M1S primer added sample barcodes and 2-4 random nucleotides. More than 8.5 million TCR beta CDR3 reads were obtained from each mother, and 2.5 million to 3.5 million reads were obtained from each child. In both related and unrelated pairs, thymic selection shapes the output of TCR recombination in a similar way, with inherited differences having only a minor effect. Related mother-child pairs always showed normalized repertoire overlap that was slightly higher than in unrelated mother-child pairs, though the difference was never significant. No persistent microchimeric T cell clones were detected, at a sensitivity of approximately 100 clones per million clonotypes. The study used deep NGS to compare TCR beta repertoires of mothers and children, seeking features distinguishing related mother-child pairs from unrelated individuals. Mothers averaged roughly 36 +/- 4 years of age and children averaged approximately 11 +/- 4 years. After adapter ligation with NEBNext reagents, the libraries were sequenced on Illumina HiSeq 2000 with 100+100 nt paired-end reads. To prevent cross-contamination, the mother and child libraries were prepared one month apart and sequenced in separate runs. Each donor had between about 450,000 and 2,200,000 distinct TCR beta clonotypes identified. Naive TCR beta clonotypes were estimated from low-frequency clonotypes matched to each donor's FACS-determined naive share, without sorting.

This clonotype originated in a boy younger than 18 in good health. The specimen sequenced was blood. The chain is encoded by TRBV20-1 joined to TRBJ1-1; TRBD1 is possibly the D segment (5 matching bases). The DNA sequence is given as TGCAGTGCTAGAGTAGGGACCGCCGTGGAAGCTTTCTTT. Translated, this gives CSARVGTAVEAFF.